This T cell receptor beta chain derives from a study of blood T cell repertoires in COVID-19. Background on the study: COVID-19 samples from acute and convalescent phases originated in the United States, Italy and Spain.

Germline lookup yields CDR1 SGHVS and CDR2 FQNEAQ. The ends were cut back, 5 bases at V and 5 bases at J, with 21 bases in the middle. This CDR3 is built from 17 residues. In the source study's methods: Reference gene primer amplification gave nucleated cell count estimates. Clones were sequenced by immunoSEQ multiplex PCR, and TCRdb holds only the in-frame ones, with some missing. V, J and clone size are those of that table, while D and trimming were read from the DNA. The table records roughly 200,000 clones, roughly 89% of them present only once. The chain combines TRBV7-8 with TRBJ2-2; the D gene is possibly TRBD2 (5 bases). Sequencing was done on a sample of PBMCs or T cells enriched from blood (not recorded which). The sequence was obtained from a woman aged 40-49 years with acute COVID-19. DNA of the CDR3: TGTGCCAGCAGCCTTTCTCTTGCCTCCGGACTTACCGGGGAGCTGTTTTTT. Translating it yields CASSLSLASGLTGELFF.